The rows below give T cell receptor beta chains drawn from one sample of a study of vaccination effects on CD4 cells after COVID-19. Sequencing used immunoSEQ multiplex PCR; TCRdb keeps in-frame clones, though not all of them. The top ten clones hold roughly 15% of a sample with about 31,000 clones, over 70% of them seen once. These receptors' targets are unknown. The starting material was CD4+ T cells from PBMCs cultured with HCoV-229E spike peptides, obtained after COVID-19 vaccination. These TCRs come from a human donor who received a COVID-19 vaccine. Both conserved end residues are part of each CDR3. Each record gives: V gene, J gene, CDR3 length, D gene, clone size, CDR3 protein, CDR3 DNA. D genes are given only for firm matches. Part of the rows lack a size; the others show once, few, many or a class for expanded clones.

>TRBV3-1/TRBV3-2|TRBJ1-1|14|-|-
CASSQGISVAEAFF
TGTGCCAGCAGCCAAGGGATTAGCGTGGCCGAAGCTTTCTTT
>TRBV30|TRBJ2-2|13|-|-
CAWSVGGTGELFF
TGTGCCTGGAGTGTGGGGGGAACCGGGGAGCTGTTTTTT
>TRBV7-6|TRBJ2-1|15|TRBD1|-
CASSPGGGSYNEQFF
TGTGCCAGCAGCCCAGGGGGCGGCTCCTACAATGAGCAGTTCTTC
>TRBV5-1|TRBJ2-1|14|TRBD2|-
CASRTSGENNEQFF
TGCGCCAGCCGGACTAGCGGGGAGAACAATGAGCAGTTCTTC
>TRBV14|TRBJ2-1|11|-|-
CASSLGFEQFF
TGTGCCAGCAGCCTTGGGTTTGAGCAGTTCTTC
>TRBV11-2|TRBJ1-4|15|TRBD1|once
CASRSLRTGMEKLFF
TGTGCCAGCAGGTCCCTTCGGACAGGGATGGAAAAACTGTTTTTT
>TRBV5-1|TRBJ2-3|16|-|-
CASSGLAASDTDTQYF
TGCGCCAGCAGCGGGCTGGCAGCGTCGGACACAGATACGCAGTATTTT
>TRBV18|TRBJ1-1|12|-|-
CASSPTGIEAFF
TGTGCCAGCTCACCTACAGGGATTGAAGCTTTCTTT
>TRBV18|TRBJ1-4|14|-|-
CASSQTATNEKLFF
TGTGCCAGCTCACAGACGGCAACTAATGAAAAACTGTTTTTT
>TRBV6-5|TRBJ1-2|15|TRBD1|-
CASSYSGQGVYGYTF
TGTGCCAGCAGTTACTCCGGACAGGGCGTCTATGGCTACACCTTC
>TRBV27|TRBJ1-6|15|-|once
CASSLSGFPNSPLHF
TGTGCCAGCAGTTTATCAGGGTTCCCTAATTCACCCCTCCACTTT
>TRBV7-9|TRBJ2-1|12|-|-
CASSLDLHEQFF
TGTGCCAGCAGCTTAGATTTACATGAGCAGTTCTTC
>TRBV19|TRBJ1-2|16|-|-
CASSFRESAKGRGYTF
TGTGCCAGTAGTTTTAGAGAGTCGGCCAAGGGCAGAGGCTACACCTTC
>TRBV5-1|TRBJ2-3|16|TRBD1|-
CASSLRRTGSTDTQYF
TGCGCCAGCAGCTTAAGACGGACAGGGAGCACAGATACGCAGTATTTT
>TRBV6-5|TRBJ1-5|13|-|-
CASSYMANQPQHF
TGTGCCAGCAGTTACATGGCCAATCAGCCCCAGCATTTT
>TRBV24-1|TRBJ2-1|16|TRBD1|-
CATSASTGGGSDEQFF
TGTGCCACCAGTGCCTCGACAGGGGGCGGGAGTGATGAGCAGTTCTTC
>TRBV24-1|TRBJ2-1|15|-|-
CATSAAQGAYNEQFF
TGTGCCACCAGCGCAGCCCAAGGGGCCTACAATGAGCAGTTCTTC
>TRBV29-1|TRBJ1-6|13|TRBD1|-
CSVGTGGNSPLHF
TGCAGCGTGGGGACAGGAGGGAATTCACCCCTCCACTTT
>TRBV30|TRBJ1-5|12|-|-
CAWSSFSGPQHF
TGTGCCTGGAGTTCTTTCTCTGGGCCCCAGCATTTT
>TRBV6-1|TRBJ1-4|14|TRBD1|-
CASSTGGDNEKLFF
TGTGCCAGCAGCACAGGGGGCGATAATGAAAAACTGTTTTTT
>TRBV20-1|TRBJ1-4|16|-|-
CSASKGIGATNEKLFF
TGCAGTGCTAGTAAAGGGATTGGGGCAACTAATGAAAAACTGTTTTTT
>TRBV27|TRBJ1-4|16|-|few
CASSLYGFGANEKLFF
TGTGCCAGCAGTTTATACGGATTTGGGGCTAATGAAAAACTGTTTTTT
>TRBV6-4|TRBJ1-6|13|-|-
CASSDQQGSPLHF
TGTGCCAGCAGTGACCAACAGGGTTCACCCCTCCACTTT
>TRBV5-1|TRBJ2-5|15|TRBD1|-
CASSLTGGIEETQYF
TGCGCCAGCAGCTTGACAGGGGGTATTGAAGAGACCCAGTACTTC
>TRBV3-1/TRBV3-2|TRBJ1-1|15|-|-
CASSQSGAKSTEAFF
TGTGCCAGCAGCCAATCCGGGGCCAAGAGCACTGAAGCTTTCTTT
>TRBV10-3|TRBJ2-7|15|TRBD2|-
CAISESSGSSYEQYF
TGTGCCATCAGTGAGTCGAGCGGGAGTTCGTACGAGCAGTACTTC
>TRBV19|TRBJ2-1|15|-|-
CASSGVGSSYNEQFF
TGTGCCAGTAGTGGGGTAGGGAGCTCCTACAATGAGCAGTTCTTC